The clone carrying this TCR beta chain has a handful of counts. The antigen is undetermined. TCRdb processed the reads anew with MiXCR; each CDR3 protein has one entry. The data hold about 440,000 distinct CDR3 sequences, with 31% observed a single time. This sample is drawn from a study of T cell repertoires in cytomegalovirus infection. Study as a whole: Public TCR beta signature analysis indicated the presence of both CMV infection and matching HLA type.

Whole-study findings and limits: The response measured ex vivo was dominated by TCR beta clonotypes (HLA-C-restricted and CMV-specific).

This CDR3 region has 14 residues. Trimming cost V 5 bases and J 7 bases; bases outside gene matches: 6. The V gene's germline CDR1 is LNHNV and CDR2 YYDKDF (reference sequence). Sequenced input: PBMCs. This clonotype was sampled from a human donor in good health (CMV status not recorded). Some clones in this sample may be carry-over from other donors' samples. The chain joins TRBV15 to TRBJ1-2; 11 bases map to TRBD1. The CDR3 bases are TGTGCCACCAGCGGCGGACAGGGGGCTTCTGGCTACACCTTC. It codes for CATSGGQGASGYTF.